One sample yielded the 10 T cell receptor beta chains listed below, sequenced in a study of blood T cell repertoires in COVID-19. Libraries were prepared by immunoSEQ multiplex PCR; TCRdb keeps only in-frame clonotypes and omits some of them. The sample contains about 15,000 clones, roughly 79% of which appear only once. Sequences were obtained from peripheral blood. Every receptor here comes from a man aged 65 to 85 with active or convalescent COVID-19.

This clone was observed a few times. This sequence joins TRBV13 and TRBJ2-7, with 12 bases lining up with TRBD2. The CDR3 extends over 15 amino acids. V was pared by 5 bases and J by 7 bases, with 9 bases of the junction left unmatched. Germline CDR1 is PRHDT and CDR2 is FYEKMQ (reference sequence). The CDR3 sequence is CASSPGLAGIGEQYF. The DNA for the CDR3 is TGTGCCAGCAGCCCCGGACTAGCGGGGATCGGGGAGCAGTACTTC.

V usage is TRBV28 and J usage is TRBJ2-1, with D possibly matching TRBD2 (6 bases). The CDR3 loop spans 16 amino acids. Germline CDR1 reads MDHEN; CDR2 reads SYDVKM. V was shortened by 6 bases and J by 10 bases, with 25 bases between the two germline ends. The CDR3 is CASSMAGGALWGEQFF. Here the CDR3 DNA reads TGTGCCAGCAGCATGGCGGGCGGGGCCCTTTGGGGGGAGCAGTTCTTC. Together with reference TRBV28 and TRBJ2-1, the CDR3 gives the full variable domain: DVKVTQSSRYLVKRTGEKVFLECVQDMDHENMFWYRQDPGLGLRLIYFSYDVKMKEKGDIPEGYSVSREKKERFSLILESASTNQTSMYLCASSMAGGALWGEQFFGPGTRLTVL.

This clone appeared once. The rearrangement uses TRBV7-8 and TRBJ1-1; no definite D call. The CDR3 contains 14 residues. CDR1 is SGHVS and CDR2 is FQNEAQ in the germline V gene. The germline V and J ends were trimmed by 1 base and 4 bases, with 10 bases remaining between them. CDR3 sequence: CASSLGVTITEAFF. The CDR3 coding sequence is TGTGCCAGCAGCTTAGGGGTGACAATCACTGAAGCTTTCTTT.

The V call is TRBV10-1, the J call TRBJ1-4, with 7 bases that match TRBD1. The CDR3 is 14 amino acids. CDR1 and CDR2 from the germline V gene are WNHNN and SYGVQD (reference sequence). The junction had 9 bases not matched to a gene; V was cut back by 6 bases and J by 8 bases. CDR3 nucleotides: TGCGCCAGCAGCCAGGGGACAGTCGGGGAAAAACTGTTTTTT. It specifies CASSQGTVGEKLFF.

The rearrangement links TRBV5-1 to TRBJ2-3; no definite D call. Looked up from germline, CDR1 is SGHRS and CDR2 is YFSETQ. V shed 3 bases and J shed 0 bases, with 11 bases lying between them. The CDR3 contains 15 residues. As DNA, the CDR3 is TGCGCCAGCAGCTCACTGGGCTATAGCACAGATACGCAGTATTTT. The encoded protein is CASSSLGYSTDTQYF.

The chain uses TRBV11-2 and TRBJ2-7; weak D call: TRBD2 (6 bases). The germline V and J ends were trimmed by 5 bases and 3 bases, with 8 bases remaining between them. The germline CDR1 and CDR2 sequences are SGHAT and FQNNGV. The CDR3 runs 12 residues. The CDR3 DNA reads as TGTGCCAGCAGCATGGGAGGCTACGAGCAGTACTTC. Amino acid sequence: CASSMGGYEQYF.

The chain is built from TRBV7-9 and TRBJ1-2, with a tentative D call TRBD1 (6 bases). The CDR3 is 13 residues long. Germline lookup yields CDR1 SEHNR and CDR2 FQNEAQ (reference sequence). V lost 8 bases and J 8 bases, leaving 18 bases between the germline ends. The CDR3 DNA is TGTGCCAGCTACAGGGATGTGGCTGGGGGCTACACCTTC. Its protein product is CASYRDVAGGYTF. Complete variable domain (other parts from reference TRBV7-9 and TRBJ1-2): DTGVSQNPRHKITKRGQNVTFRCDPISEHNRLYWYRQTLGQGPEFLTYFQNEAQLEKSRLLSDRFSAERPKGSFSTLEIQRTEQGDSAMYLCASYRDVAGGYTFGSGTRLTVV.

The chain combines TRBV14 with TRBJ2-7; possibly TRBD1 for D (6 bases). Trimming took 4 bases from V and 2 from J, leaving 12 bases between them. The germline V gene encodes CDR1 SGHDN and CDR2 FVKESK. This CDR3 contains 14 residues. The CDR3 loop is CASSPYGQTYEQYF. In DNA, the CDR3 is TGTGCCAGCAGCCCCTATGGACAGACCTACGAGCAGTACTTC.

The rearrangement uses TRBV28 and TRBJ2-7; possible D gene TRBD2, 7 bases. The CDR3 totals 16 residues. CDR1 and CDR2 (germline): MDHEN, SYDVKM. V was cut by 4 bases and J by 3 bases, with 19 bases left in between. The CDR3 coding sequence is TGTGCCAGCAGTTCCCCCCCCGGGGGGCCGGGCTACGAGCAGTACTTC. Translation: CASSSPPGGPGYEQYF.

The gene calls are TRBV21-1 and TRBJ1-5; the tabulated D call, TRBD1, remains unverified against the DNA. TRBV21-1 is classified as a pseudogene. The CDR3 totals 13 residues. CDR3 in DNA: TGTGCCAGCAGAGGGGATTTGGGTCAGCCCCAGCATTTT. Translated, it gives CASRGDLGQPQHF.